The 28 T cell receptor beta chains listed next were all sequenced from one sample in a study of OX40 agonist ivuxolimab in advanced cancers. Assay: immunoSEQ multiplex PCR; the TCRdb copy retains only in-frame clones and omits some. The table records approximately 52,000 clones, 90% to 95% of them present only once. The specimen was CD4+ or CD8+ T cells sorted from blood, collected in a trial of the OX40 agonist ivuxolimab. The receptors derive from an adult with an advanced solid tumor such as melanoma, head and neck, liver or kidney cancer.

The chain is built from TRBV30 and TRBJ2-7; 13 bases map to TRBD2. In germline, CDR1 is GTSNPN, CDR2 SVGIG (reference sequence). The CDR3 spans 16 residues. V lost 3 bases and J lost 4; bases outside the gene matches: 9. The CDR3, as DNA: TGTGCCTGGAGCCCAGGACTAGCGGGAGTGGGTTACGAGCAGTACTTC. Its translation is CAWSPGLAGVGYEQYF.

The rearrangement links TRBV28 to TRBJ2-7; possible D gene TRBD1, 6 bases. Germline-derived CDR1 and CDR2 are MDHEN and SYDVKM. The CDR3 is made up of 14 amino acids. The germline V and J ends were trimmed by 3 bases and 6 bases, with 15 bases remaining between them. CDR3 sequence: CASSFRGGKSEQYF. CDR3 in DNA: TGTGCCAGCAGTTTCAGGGGTGGAAAGAGCGAGCAGTACTTC.

DNA for the CDR3: TGTGCCAGCAGCGGCGCCGGGACAGGGCTTCCTGGGGCCAACGTCCTGACTTTC. Amino acid sequence: CASSGAGTGLPGANVLTF. The chain uses TRBV13 and TRBJ2-6; 9 bases are a match to TRBD1. The CDR3 totals 18 residues. CDR1 PRHDT and CDR2 FYEKMQ come from the germline V gene (reference sequence). The J segment lost 2 bases and the V segment lost 5 bases, leaving 10 bases of the junction unmatched.

V and J are TRBV5-1 and TRBJ2-7, with 10 nucleotides matching TRBD1. V was clipped by 2 bases and J by 2 bases; unmatched bases: 1. There are 14 residues in the CDR3. Germline CDR1 SGHRS, CDR2 YFSETQ. In DNA, the CDR3 is TGCGCCAGCAGCTTCGGGACAGGGGCCTACGAGCAGTACTTC. Its translation is CASSFGTGAYEQYF.

CDR3 coding DNA: TGTGCCACCAGCAGAGATCGGAGCGAGCAGTACTTC. Encoded protein: CATSRDRSEQYF. The genes are TRBV15 and TRBJ2-7; D not certain. Germline loops: CDR1 LNHNV, CDR2 YYDKDF (reference sequence). Between the trimmed V and J ends, which lost 0 bases and 6 bases, there was a span of 6 bases. CDR3 size: 12 residues.

V is TRBV19 and J is TRBJ2-2; no definite D call. The CDR3 loop spans 15 amino acids. V lost 3 bases, J lost 0 bases, and 8 bases lay in between. Germline CDR1 reads LNHDA; CDR2 reads SQIVND (reference sequence). The CDR3 reads CASSMVVSNTGELFF. In DNA form, the CDR3 reads TGTGCCAGTAGTATGGTGGTATCGAACACCGGGGAGCTGTTTTTT.

The gene calls are TRBV7-2 and TRBJ1-2; maybe TRBD1 (6 bases). V was cut by 0 bases and J by 4 bases, with 18 bases left in between. The CDR3 loop spans 17 amino acids. Germline V CDR1 and CDR2: SGHTA, FQGNSA. CDR3 DNA: TGTGCCAGCAGCTTAGCGGTCGGACAGACTTTCTCCTATGGCTACACCTTC. Protein product: CASSLAVGQTFSYGYTF.

This sequence joins TRBV2 and TRBJ1-5; D is possibly TRBD1 (5 bases). The CDR3 has 14 residues. Germline V lookup: CDR1 SNHLY, CDR2 FYNNEI. Trimming took 5 bases from V and 3 from J, leaving 11 bases between them. The CDR3 loop is CASSMTDYNQPQHF. CDR3 bases: TGTGCCAGCAGTATGACAGACTACAATCAGCCCCAGCATTTT.

The chain is built from TRBV27 and TRBJ2-3; D perhaps matches TRBD1 (5 bases). V was clipped by 10 bases and J by 2 bases, with 10 bases between them. Germline V gene data show CDR1 as MNHEY and CDR2 as SMNVEV (reference sequence). This CDR3 has 12 amino acids. Here the CDR3 DNA reads TGTGCCATCACGGACAACACAGATACGCAGTATTTT. This translates into CAITDNTDTQYF.

The CDR3 nucleotides are TGTGCCAGCAGTTTATACCTCTCCCTCACTAGCTCTGGAAACACCATATATTTT. Translating gives CASSLYLSLTSSGNTIYF. V usage is TRBV28 and J usage is TRBJ1-3; the D is unclear. The germline gives CDR1 MDHEN, CDR2 SYDVKM. The CDR3 is 18 amino acids. V was pared by 1 base and J by 0 bases, with 16 bases between.

This rearrangement joins TRBV13 to TRBJ2-1, with D uncertain. The V gene's germline CDR1 is PRHDT and CDR2 FYEKMQ (reference sequence). CDR3 length: 14 amino acids. Trimming shortened V by 5 bases and J by 7 bases, and 15 bases separated the two germline ends. The CDR3 here is CASSPPERENEQFF. In nucleotides, the CDR3 is TGTGCCAGCAGCCCCCCCGAGCGTGAAAATGAGCAGTTCTTC.

Here the CDR3 reads CASSRAGTAYNEQFF. CDR3 bases: TGTGCCAGCAGTCGAGCCGGGACAGCATACAATGAGCAGTTCTTC. The V and J genes are TRBV13 and TRBJ2-1, with TRBD1 matching over 7 bases. The germline gives CDR1 PRHDT, CDR2 FYEKMQ (reference sequence). The CDR3 length is 15 residues. V was pared by 6 bases and J by 4 bases, with 9 bases of the junction left unmatched. The full variable domain, completed using reference TRBV13 and TRBJ2-1, is AAGVIQSPRHLIKEKRETATLKCYPIPRHDTVYWYQQGPGQDPQFLISFYEKMQSDKGSIPDRFSAQQFSDYHSELNMSSLELGDSALYFCASSRAGTAYNEQFFGPGTRLTVL.

This clone was observed a single time. The chain couples TRBV19 to TRBJ2-1; a possible D gene is TRBD2 (6 bases). Germline assignment: CDR1 LNHDA and CDR2 SQIVND (reference sequence). V shed 5 bases and J shed 4 bases, with 18 bases lying between them. CDR3 length equals 16 residues. The CDR3 sequence is CASSGWGDIVYNEQFF. The CDR3 region has the DNA TGTGCCAGTAGTGGTTGGGGGGATATAGTGTACAATGAGCAGTTCTTC. Based on the CDR3 plus reference TRBV19 and TRBJ2-1, the full variable domain is DGGITQSPKYLFRKEGQNVTLSCEQNLNHDAMYWYRQDPGQGLRLIYYSQIVNDFQKGDIAEGYSVSREKKESFPLTVTSAQKNPTAFYLCASSGWGDIVYNEQFFGPGTRLTVL.

This chain links TRBV11-2 with TRBJ1-1; D is unclear. Trimming took off 7 bases at V and 0 bases at J, with 12 bases between the two ends. Germline loops: CDR1 SGHAT, CDR2 FQNNGV. This CDR3 contains 14 residues. The CDR3 sequence is CASTHDGVNTEAFF. The CDR3 nucleotides read TGTGCCAGCACCCACGACGGAGTGAACACTGAAGCTTTCTTT. Looking up the rest from reference TRBV11-2 and TRBJ1-1 gives the full variable domain: EAGVAQSPRYKIIEKRQSVAFWCNPISGHATLYWYQQILGQGPKLLIQFQNNGVVDDSQLPKDRFSAERLKGVDSTLKIQPAKLEDSAVYLCASTHDGVNTEAFFGQGTRLTVV.

The rearrangement links TRBV28 to TRBJ2-5; D is unclear. The CDR3 is made up of 13 amino acids. Germline CDR1 is MDHEN and CDR2 is SYDVKM. Trimming stripped 7 bases from V and 2 bases from J, with 11 bases between. This CDR3 reads CASTDVLQETQYF. In DNA, the CDR3 is TGTGCCAGCACCGACGTCCTACAAGAGACCCAGTACTTC.

V usage is TRBV7-3 and J usage is TRBJ2-2; D might be TRBD2 (6 bases). Per germline, CDR1 SGHTA and CDR2 FQGTGA. Trimming left V 1 base short and J 5 bases short, with 14 bases between. The CDR3 is 16 amino acids. In DNA, the CDR3 is TGTGCCAGCAGCTTAAATGGGGCTAGCGTAACCGGGGAGCTGTTTTTT. Translating it yields CASSLNGASVTGELFF.

The rearrangement links TRBV9 to TRBJ2-1; 11 bases are shared with TRBD2. The CDR3 is 17 amino acids. CDR1 SGDLS and CDR2 YYNGEE come from the germline V gene. The V and J ends lost 3 bases and 3 bases, in that order; junction bases with no gene match: 8. CDR3: CASSASPTSGNYNEQFF. For the CDR3, the DNA is TGTGCCAGCAGCGCCTCACCGACTAGCGGGAACTACAATGAGCAGTTCTTC.

V gene TRBV4-1 combines with J gene TRBJ2-2, with 13 bases fitting TRBD2. CDR3 length equals 17 residues. V shed 3 bases and J 8 bases; nucleotides not matched to a gene: 9. Germline CDR1 MGHRA, CDR2 YSYEKL. CDR3 DNA sequence: TGCGCCAGCAGCCACCGACTAGCGGGAGGCCCTGGTGGGGAGCTGTTTTTT. Translating it yields CASSHRLAGGPGGELFF.

This chain's CDR3 is CSVEEVNGYTF. CDR3 bases: TGCAGCGTTGAAGAGGTTAATGGCTACACCTTC. This chain joins TRBV29-1 and TRBJ1-2; no reliable D call. V lost 0 bases and J lost 6, with 5 bases in between. Germline V lookup: CDR1 SQVTM, CDR2 ANQGSEA. The CDR3 sequence is 11 residues long.

The genes are TRBV7-2 and TRBJ2-7, with 10 nucleotides matching TRBD1. Germline values: CDR1 SGHTA, CDR2 FQGNSA. Trimming cost V 4 bases and J 2 bases; bases outside gene matches: 5. The CDR3 has 15 residues. CDR3 DNA sequence: TGTGCCAGCAGCTCCGGGACAGGGGTCCCCTACGAGCAGTACTTC. Protein sequence: CASSSGTGVPYEQYF.

This chain joins TRBV27 and TRBJ2-1; D is unresolved. Germline V gives CDR1 MNHEY, CDR2 SMNVEV (reference sequence). The CDR3 extends over 12 amino acids. The V gene lost 3 bases and the J gene lost 5 bases, with 5 bases spanning the gap. This CDR3 reads CASSFGNNEQFF. CDR3 bases: TGTGCCAGCAGTTTTGGAAACAATGAGCAGTTCTTC.

The chain links TRBV6-5 to TRBJ1-1; no definite D call. This CDR3 contains 13 residues. V was trimmed by 0 bases and J by 4 bases, leaving 6 bases between them. Germline assignment: CDR1 MNHEY and CDR2 SVGAGI. The CDR3 loop is CASSYSWGTEAFF. The DNA for the CDR3 is TGTGCCAGCAGTTACTCCTGGGGCACTGAAGCTTTCTTT.

This chain connects TRBV2 to TRBJ2-1; TRBD1 matches at 8 bases. Germline CDR1 is SNHLY and CDR2 is FYNNEI. The CDR3 runs 17 residues. The V and J ends lost 3 bases and 0 bases, in that order; junction bases with no gene match: 7. The CDR3 nucleotides read TGTGCCAGCAGTGAGGGGGACAGGCGATACTCCTACAATGAGCAGTTCTTC. Its protein is CASSEGDRRYSYNEQFF.

The V call is TRBV19, the J call TRBJ2-7; D perhaps matches TRBD2 (6 bases). The CDR3 loop spans 14 amino acids. The germline V gene encodes CDR1 LNHDA and CDR2 SQIVND (reference sequence). Trimming shortened V by 3 bases and J by 2 bases, and 11 bases separated the two germline ends. CDR3 region: CASSIGGSAYEQYF. The CDR3 DNA follows: TGTGCCAGTAGTATTGGGGGGAGCGCCTACGAGCAGTACTTC.

The chain couples TRBV30 to TRBJ2-5; D is undetermined. The germline V gene has CDR1 GTSNPN and CDR2 SVGIG (reference sequence). The CDR3 covers 14 residues. V was pared by 1 base and J by 5 bases, with 14 bases between. CDR3 coding DNA: TGTGCCTGGAGTGCTACCCTGATCGGGGAGACCCAGTACTTC. Translation: CAWSATLIGETQYF.

This chain uses TRBV11-2 with TRBJ2-7; D remains ambiguous. The CDR3 totals 15 residues. Germline CDR1 SGHAT, CDR2 FQNNGV. Trimming left V 2 bases short and J 7 bases short, with 18 bases between. CDR3 amino acids: CASSLTSGVMREQYF. The CDR3 nucleotides read TGTGCCAGCAGCTTAACGTCTGGGGTGATGAGGGAGCAGTACTTC.

This chain connects TRBV14 to TRBJ2-7; D may be TRBD2 (5 bases). This CDR3 is built from 13 residues. The V end was cut by 5 bases, the J end by 6 bases, with 14 bases between. The germline CDR1 and CDR2 sequences are SGHDN and FVKESK. The CDR3 DNA is TGTGCCAGCAGCACCCTTTTACTAGTCGAGCAGTACTTC. Translation: CASSTLLLVEQYF. The full variable domain, with the rest looked up from reference TRBV14 and TRBJ2-7, is EAGVTQFPSHSVIEKGQTVTLRCDPISGHDNLYWYRRVMGKEIKFLLHFVKESKQDESGMPNNRFLAERTGGTYSTLKVQPAELEDSGVYFCASSTLLLVEQYFGPGTRLTVT.

J is TRBJ2-7 and V is TRBV7-2; 7 bases map to TRBD2. Trimming at V came to 0 bases and at J to 3 bases, leaving 2 bases not matched to a gene. CDR3 length: 14 amino acids. In germline, CDR1 is SGHTA, CDR2 FQGNSA. Here the CDR3 DNA reads TGTGCCAGCAGCTTAGCGGGAGGGAACTACGAGCAGTACTTC. Translated: CASSLAGGNYEQYF.